This T cell receptor beta chain was found in a study of Ad26.COV2.S vaccination and SARS-CoV-2 variants (dated by TCRdb to 2020 to 2022). Study-wide context: Vaccine-arm donors came from COV1001, a multicentre, randomized, double-blind, placebo-controlled phase I-IIa trial of Ad26.COV2.S in healthy adults. Participants in the trial were split at random into five groups of five each, receiving low-dose or high-dose Ad26.COV2.S once or twice, or else placebo on both occasions. The TCR-sequenced set comprised approximately 32 samples: some 20 Ad26.COV2.S vaccine recipients, 5 placebo recipients and 8 SARS-CoV-2 convalescent individuals. TCRbeta repertoire sequencing served as the tool for gauging how specific and how broad the SARS-CoV-2-reactive T cell receptors were following Ad26.COV2.S vaccination. Ad26.COV2.S was administered intramuscularly at 5 x 10^10 or 1 x 10^11 viral particles, either as a single shot or as two shots given 56 days apart. Throughout the experiments and outcome assessment, investigators stayed blinded to trial group allocation. General conclusions and limits of the study: Comparable non-spike TCR breadth was observed between vaccine and placebo recipients, consistent with only spike being contained in the vaccine. After vaccination, substantial breadth of spike-specific CD8+ and CD4+ T cell responses was reported. The study was not powered for comparison of responses between vaccine doses or regimens. The authors noted that the TCR breadth and depth analyses may have underestimated total T cell responses. Higher spike-specific TCR breadth was observed in Ad26.COV2.S recipients than in placebo recipients (P = 0.0014).

The immunoSEQ Assay was used to sequence TCRbeta CDR3 regions. After extraction, genomic DNA underwent amplification by bias-controlled multiplex PCR, followed by high-throughput sequencing. In the source study's methods: Collapsing and filtering of sequences were performed to quantify the absolute abundance of each unique TCRbeta CDR3 region. T cell fraction was estimated by normalization of TCRbeta template counts to usable DNA, with usable DNA being measured through amplification of reference genes present in all nucleated cells. Repertoire TCRs were annotated as SARS-CoV-2-specific when V gene, CDR3 amino acid sequence and J gene were exactly matched to a known reactive TCR set. The reference SARS-CoV-2 TCR set was obtained from MIRA and was filtered for enrichment in COVID-19-positive ImmuneCODE repertoires, whereby public or cross-reactive TCRs were removed. Based on the MIRA antigens, annotated TCRs were further analysed at the level of specific ORF or position within ORF. Breadth was defined as annotated unique rearrangements over total unique productive rearrangements; depth was the summed frequency of those rearrangements. Group comparisons of TCR breadth used two-sided Wilcoxon rank-sum tests. As stored in TCRdb, this immuneACCESS dataset retains in-frame rearrangements with V and J assigned. A fraction of the clones does not appear; measured against another copy, unresolved V genes explain less than half of the discrepancy, and the remainder lacks a known reason. The V and J calls and clone size were taken over from that table, and D and trimming were inferred from the DNA. For this sample there are 350,000 to 400,000 clones; less than 90% appear just once. The ten largest clones take up 3.5% of the sample.

This clone was observed a single time. This clone's antigen is unknown. No per-base quality is available; no much larger clone lies one base away. Explained via the paper, the treatment or condition label denotes: roughly 18 received Ad26.COV2.S at low or high dose, single or two shots; 5 received placebo; per-sample allocation not given. Repertoires of vaccine and placebo recipients were sequenced from samples collected on day 63 after the first injection. In Cohort 1b, 25 adults aged 18-55 years were enrolled at a single site in Boston, USA, between 29 July and 7 August 2020. Ad26.COV2.S was a replication-incompetent adenovirus type 26 vector that expressed a prefusion-stabilized SARS-CoV-2 spike protein derived from the original Wuhan strain. CDR3 length: 13 amino acids, cysteine to phenylalanine. Only CDR3 DNA is held: 39 bases, read in frame from base 1. CDR1 MRHNA and CDR2 SNTAGT were looked up in the germline V gene. Here V drops 2 bases and J drops 9 bases, and the junction holds 3 bases not matched to any gene.

The starting material was peripheral blood, obtained in a trial of Ad26.COV2.S vaccine versus placebo. The V and J segments used are TRBV6-4 and TRBJ2-1; TRBD1 agrees with 8 junctional bases. The sequence came from a person between 18 and 60 years old who received the Ad26.COV2.S COVID-19 vaccine or a placebo. The nucleotide sequence is TGTGCCAGCAGTGACCAGGGGGCAGGTGAGCAGTTCTTC. Translation gives CASSDQGAGEQFF.